This record covers a single T cell receptor beta chain. Antigen unknown. These data originate in a study of STAT5B mutations in CD4+ large granular lymphocyte leukemia. General observations from the study: Main leukemic clonotypes were patient-specific, but approximately 25% appeared at low frequency elsewhere. CD4-sorted patient repertoires seemed more clonal than healthy CD4+ repertoires.

The assay was run at survey level. Study processing details: A productive frequency of 2.59 x 10-5 was the lowest detectable. Sequencing used immunoSEQ multiplex PCR; TCRdb keeps in-frame clones, though not all of them. That table is the source of V, J and clone size, and D and trimming were worked out from the DNA. The repertoire includes 31,000 or so clones, more than 65% of them detected once, and roughly 2% sits in the top ten. Germline values: CDR1 MNHNS, CDR2 SASEGT. The CDR3 has 12 residues. Trimming removed 8 bases at V and 4 bases at J, with 11 bases between. This rearrangement joins TRBV6-1 to TRBJ1-1; D gene unclear. This TCR was recovered from a human donor in good health. Sequenced input: CD4+ T cells from blood buffy coats. The CDR3 bases are TGTGCCAGCGGTGGACGGGGCACTGAAGCTTTCTTT. The encoded protein is CASGGRGTEAFF.